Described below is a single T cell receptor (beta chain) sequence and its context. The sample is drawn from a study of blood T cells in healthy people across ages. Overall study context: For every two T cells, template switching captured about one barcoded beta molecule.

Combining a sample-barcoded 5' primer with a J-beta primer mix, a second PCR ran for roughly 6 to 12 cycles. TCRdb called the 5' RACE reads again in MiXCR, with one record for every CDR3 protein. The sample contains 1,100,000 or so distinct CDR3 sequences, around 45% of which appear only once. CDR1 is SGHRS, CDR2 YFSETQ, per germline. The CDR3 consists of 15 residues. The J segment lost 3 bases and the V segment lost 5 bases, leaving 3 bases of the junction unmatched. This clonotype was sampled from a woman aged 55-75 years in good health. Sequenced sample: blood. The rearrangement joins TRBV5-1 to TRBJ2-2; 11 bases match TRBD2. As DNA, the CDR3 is TGCGCCAGCAGGAGACTAGCGGGGTACACCGGGGAGCTGTTTTTT. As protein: CASRRLAGYTGELFF.